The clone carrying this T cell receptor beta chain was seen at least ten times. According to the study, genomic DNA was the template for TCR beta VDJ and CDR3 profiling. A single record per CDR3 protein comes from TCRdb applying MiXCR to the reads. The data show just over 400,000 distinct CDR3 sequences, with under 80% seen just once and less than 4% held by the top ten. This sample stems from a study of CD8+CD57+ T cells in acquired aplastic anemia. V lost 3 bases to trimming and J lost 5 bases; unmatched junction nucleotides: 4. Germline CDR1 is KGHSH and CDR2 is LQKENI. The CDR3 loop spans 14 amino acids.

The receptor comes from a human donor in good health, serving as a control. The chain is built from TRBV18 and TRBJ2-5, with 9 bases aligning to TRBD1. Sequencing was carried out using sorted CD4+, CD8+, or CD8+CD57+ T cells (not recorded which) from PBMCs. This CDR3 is CASSPTGGMETQYF. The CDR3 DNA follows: TGTGCCAGCTCACCGACAGGGGGGATGGAGACCCAGTACTTC.